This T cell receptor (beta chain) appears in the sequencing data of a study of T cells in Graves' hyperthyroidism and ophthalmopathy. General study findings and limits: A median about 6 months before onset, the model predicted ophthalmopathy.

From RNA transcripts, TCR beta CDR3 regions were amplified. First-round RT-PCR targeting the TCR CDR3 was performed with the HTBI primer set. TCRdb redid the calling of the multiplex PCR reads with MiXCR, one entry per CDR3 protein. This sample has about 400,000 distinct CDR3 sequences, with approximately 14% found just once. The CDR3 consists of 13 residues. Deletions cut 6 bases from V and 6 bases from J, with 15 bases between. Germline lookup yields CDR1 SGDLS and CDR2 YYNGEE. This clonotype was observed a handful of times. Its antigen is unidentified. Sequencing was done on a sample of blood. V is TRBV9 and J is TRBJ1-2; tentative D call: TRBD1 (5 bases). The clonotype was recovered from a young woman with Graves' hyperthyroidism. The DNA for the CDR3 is TGTGCCAGCACTCCCCGGGACTCCAATGGCTACACCTTC. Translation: CASTPRDSNGYTF.